This T cell receptor beta chain is from a study of CD8 T cells in Susac syndrome. The authors carried out high-throughput sequencing of TCR beta. They applied it to CD8+ and CD4+ T cells obtained from blood. This CDR3 has 12 residues. Germline CDR1 reads SGHRS; CDR2 reads YFSETQ. With 3 bases clipped from V and 14 bases from J, the junction kept 8 bases outside the gene matches. Random hexamers were used to reverse transcribe an amount of roughly 0.45 to 1 ug RNA. TCRdb re-called the immunoSEQ multiplex PCR reads with MiXCR, one entry per CDR3 protein. The sample has roughly 120,000 distinct CDR3 sequences; 93% are singletons.

This sequence joins TRBV5-1 and TRBJ2-5, with 9 bases aligning to TRBD1. The source is a human donor with multiple sclerosis. Sequenced material: CD4+ T cells from PBMCs. In DNA form, the CDR3 reads TGCGCCAGCAGCTCGGACAGGGGAGACCCTTACTTC. Protein: CASSSDRGDPYF.